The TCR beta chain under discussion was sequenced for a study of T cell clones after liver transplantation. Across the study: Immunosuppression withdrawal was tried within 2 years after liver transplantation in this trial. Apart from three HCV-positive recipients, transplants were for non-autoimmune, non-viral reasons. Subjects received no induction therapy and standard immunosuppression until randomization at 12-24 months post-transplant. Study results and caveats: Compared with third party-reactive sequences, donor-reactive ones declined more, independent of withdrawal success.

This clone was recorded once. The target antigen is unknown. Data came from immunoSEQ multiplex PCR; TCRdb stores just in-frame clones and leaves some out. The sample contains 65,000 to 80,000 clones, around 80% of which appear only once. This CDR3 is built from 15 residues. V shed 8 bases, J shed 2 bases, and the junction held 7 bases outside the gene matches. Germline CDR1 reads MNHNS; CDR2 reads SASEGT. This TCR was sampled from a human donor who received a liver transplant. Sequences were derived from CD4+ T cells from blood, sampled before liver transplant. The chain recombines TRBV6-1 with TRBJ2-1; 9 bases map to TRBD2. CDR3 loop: CASQGTSRPYNEQFF. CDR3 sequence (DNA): TGTGCCAGCCAGGGGACTAGCAGGCCCTACAATGAGCAGTTCTTC.